The 19 T cell receptor beta chains below all came from one sample that was sequenced in a study of monozygotic twins with inflammatory bowel disease. TCRdb reprocessed the 5' RACE reads and reports one entry per CDR3 protein, with no DNA. The sample totals about 380,000 distinct CDR3 sequences. The sequencing sample was made of blood. All receptors derive from a human donor with ulcerative colitis or Crohn's disease, or a healthy co-twin of an affected twin (not recorded which).

This chain joins TRBV4-3 and TRBJ2-7. This CDR3 region has 14 residues. Germline CDR1 LGHNA, CDR2 YSLEER. The CDR3 is CASSQGNSLYEHYF.

CDR3 sequence reads: CSARDGAGGNGYTF. V and J are TRBV20-1 and TRBJ1-2; TCRdb's D call of TRBD1 is untestable without DNA. The CDR3 extends over 14 amino acids. Germline V gene data show CDR1 as DFQATT and CDR2 as SNEGSKA (reference sequence).

V gene TRBV7-9 combines with J gene TRBJ2-2. The CDR3 consists of 16 residues. Germline CDR1 reads SEHNR; CDR2 reads FQNEAQ (reference sequence). The CDR3 region is CASILSASRNTGELIF.

V usage is TRBV19 and J usage is TRBJ1-2; TCRdb names TRBD1, which stays unverified in the absence of DNA. The CDR3 is made up of 13 amino acids. Germline values: CDR1 LNHDA, CDR2 SQIVND (reference sequence). CDR3 amino acids: CASRPGQGDGYTF.

The rearrangement links TRBV19 to TRBJ2-1. The germline CDR1 and CDR2 sequences are LNHDA and SQIVND (reference sequence). This CDR3 contains 15 residues. The CDR3 sequence: CASSIGKRSYNEQFF.

V and J are TRBV29-1 and TRBJ2-1; TCRdb selects TRBD2, and the lack of DNA leaves this call unchecked. Germline loops: CDR1 SQVTM, CDR2 ANQGSEA. This CDR3 is built from 13 residues. CDR3 residues: CSSERGRYNEQFF.

The genes are TRBV29-1 and TRBJ2-7; TCRdb proposes TRBD1, but this gene call is untestable without DNA. CDR1 is SQVTM, CDR2 ANQGSEA, per germline. The length of the CDR3 is 15 residues. The CDR3 loop reads CSVEGDRFTPYEQYF.

V gene TRBV7-2 combines with J gene TRBJ1-5; TCRdb's D call, TRBD1, is unchecked because there is no DNA. Germline CDR1 is SGHTA and CDR2 is FQGNSA. This CDR3 has 16 amino acids. This CDR3 reads CASSVRGGGGNQPQHF.

The V call is TRBV5-1, the J call TRBJ2-3; as DNA is missing, the TRBD2 call by TCRdb cannot be tested. The CDR3 spans 15 residues. Germline V gives CDR1 SGHRS, CDR2 YFSETQ. Here the CDR3 reads CASSLAGLALDTQYF.

The rearrangement joins TRBV20-1 to TRBJ2-5; TCRdb outputs TRBD2, but without DNA this stays unchecked. CDR3 length: 14 amino acids. CDR1 is DFQATT, CDR2 SNEGSKA, per germline (reference sequence). Here the CDR3 reads CSASNPGLQETQYF.

The chain has TRBV12-3 or TRBV12-4 and TRBJ2-3; TCRdb proposes TRBD1, but this gene call is untestable without DNA. CDR3 length: 16 residues. This chain's CDR3 is CASSLGGFQGPDTQYF.

The V and J genes are TRBV7-9 and TRBJ2-7; absent DNA, TCRdb's TRBD1 call cannot be checked. This CDR3 spans 14 amino acids. Germline CDR1 and CDR2: SEHNR and FQNEAQ (reference sequence). CDR3 region: CASSVVGRPYEQYF. The full variable domain, in which reference TRBV7-9 and TRBJ2-7 provide the parts outside the CDR3, is DTGVSQNPRHKITKRGQNVTFRCDPISEHNRLYWYRQTLGQGPEFLTYFQNEAQLEKSRLLSDRFSAERPKGSFSTLEIQRTEQGDSAMYLCASSVVGRPYEQYFGPGTRLTVT.

The chain employs TRBV9 and TRBJ1-1; TCRdb calls TRBD1, which cannot be checked without DNA. The germline CDR1 and CDR2 sequences are SGDLS and YYNGEE. The CDR3 has 15 residues. CDR3 loop: CASTPGQGVPSEAFF.

The CDR3 loop is CASNTRDYTDTQYF. The chain is built from TRBV28 and TRBJ2-3; TCRdb's assignment of TRBD1 cannot be checked, as there is no DNA. The CDR3 runs 14 residues. Germline CDR1 MDHEN, CDR2 SYDVKM. Full variable domain (remainder filled in from reference TRBV28 and TRBJ2-3): DVKVTQSSRYLVKRTGEKVFLECVQDMDHENMFWYRQDPGLGLRLIYFSYDVKMKEKGDIPEGYSVSREKKERFSLILESASTNQTSMYLCASNTRDYTDTQYFGPGTRLTVL.

This chain connects TRBV30 to TRBJ1-2. Germline CDR1 GTSNPN, CDR2 SVGIG (reference sequence). The CDR3 consists of 11 residues. The CDR3 spells CAWLTFYGYTF.

This chain connects TRBV5-1 to TRBJ2-1; as DNA is missing, the TRBD2 call by TCRdb cannot be tested. This CDR3 has 16 amino acids. Germline CDR1 is SGHRS and CDR2 is YFSETQ. CDR3 loop: CASSPTAGGLVNEQFF.

The chain joins TRBV12-3 or TRBV12-4 to TRBJ1-6. This CDR3 has 12 amino acids. The CDR3 loop reads CASSLTPSPLHF.

The chain has TRBV7-9 and TRBJ2-7; TCRdb gives TRBD1 as the D gene, but with no DNA this cannot be confirmed. Per germline, CDR1 SEHNR and CDR2 FQNEAQ (reference sequence). The CDR3 extends over 13 amino acids. This chain's CDR3 is CATRDNTYYEQYF.

This chain joins TRBV23-1 and TRBJ2-5; TCRdb names TRBD2, which stays unverified in the absence of DNA. TRBV23-1 is classed as an ORF, of uncertain function. The CDR3 extends over 18 amino acids. The CDR3 loop is CASSQSYRSQRGKETQYF.